This T cell receptor beta chain stems from a study of CD8 T cells in ankylosing spondylitis. Study findings and constraints: Seemingly characteristic of ankylosing spondylitis blood was a TCR beta motif consisting of about 8 highly homologous variants. Disease-linked clones were found to be CD8+ and relatively rare in peripheral blood.

Each CDR3 protein is one row after TCRdb ran MiXCR on the 5' RACE reads. Of under 250,000 distinct CDR3 sequences listed, roughly 8% were seen once; the top ten hold 4% to 5%. This CDR3 region has 16 residues. Per the germline V gene, CDR1 is SGHVS and CDR2 is FNYEAQ. Details on this clonotype: What it recognizes is unknown. A read error may produce the germline difference seen at one junction end.

The rearrangement uses TRBV7-6 and TRBJ2-1, with 7 bases identical to TRBD2. The clonotype originates from a female donor with ankylosing spondylitis or in good health (not recorded which). Material for sequencing was blood, either unsorted or a sorted T cell fraction (not recorded which). The CDR3 loop is CAISSSAGPSYNEQFF. The CDR3, as DNA: TGTGCCATCAGCTCTTCAGCGGGACCCTCCTACAATGAGCAGTTCTTC. The variable domain in full, completed from reference TRBV7-6 and TRBJ2-1, reads GAGVSQSPRYKVTKRGQDVALRCDPISGHVSLYWYRQALGQGPEFLTYFNYEAQQDKSGLPNDRFSAERPEGSISTLTIQRTEQRDSAMYRCAISSSAGPSYNEQFFGPGTRLTVL.